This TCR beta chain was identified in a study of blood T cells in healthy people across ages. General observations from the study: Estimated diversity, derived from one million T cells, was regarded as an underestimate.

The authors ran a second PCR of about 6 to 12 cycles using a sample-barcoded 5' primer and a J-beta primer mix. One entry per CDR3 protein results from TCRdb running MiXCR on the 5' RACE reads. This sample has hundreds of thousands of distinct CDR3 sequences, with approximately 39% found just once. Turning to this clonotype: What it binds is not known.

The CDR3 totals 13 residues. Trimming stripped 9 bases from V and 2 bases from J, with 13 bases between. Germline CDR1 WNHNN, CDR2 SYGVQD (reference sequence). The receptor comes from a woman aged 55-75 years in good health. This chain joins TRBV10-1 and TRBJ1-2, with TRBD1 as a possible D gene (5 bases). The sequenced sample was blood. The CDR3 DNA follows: TGCGCCAGGTCACTGGACATGAACTATGGCTACACCTTC. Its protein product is CARSLDMNYGYTF.